Listed below are T cell receptor beta chains from one sample, sequenced in a study of blood T cell repertoires in COVID-19. Only in-frame clones appear in the TCRdb table, and some are missing; sequencing was by immunoSEQ multiplex PCR. The sample shows about 98,000 clones, 65% to 90% of them seen only once. What was sequenced was peripheral blood. The receptors were gathered from a man in his sixties or seventies with active or convalescent COVID-19. Each CDR3 is given with its conserved first and last residue. D genes are given only for firm matches. The size field is filled for only some rows; it gives once, few, many or a size class.

J | size | D | V | DNA | CDR3
TRBJ2-5 | - | TRBD2 | TRBV2 | TGTGCCAGCAGTTCCGCCGGGACTAGCGGGGCAGAGACCCAGTACTTC | CASSSAGTSGAETQYF
TRBJ1-5 | - | - | TRBV19 | TGTGCCAGTAGTCGACTGGGGGGACAGCCCCAGCATTTT | CASSRLGGQPQHF
TRBJ2-6 | - | - | TRBV19 | TGTGCCAGTTCGACAACCCTCTCTGGGGCCAACGTCCTGACTTTC | CASSTTLSGANVLTF
TRBJ2-1 | - | TRBD2 | TRBV7-8 | TGTGCCAGCAGCTCTGTAGCCGGGACTACATACAATGAGCAGTTCTTC | CASSSVAGTTYNEQFF
TRBJ1-1 | once | - | TRBV6-1 | TGTGCCAGCAGTGAGGGCCCGTGGAACACTGAAGCTTTCTTT | CASSEGPWNTEAFF
TRBJ2-3 | - | - | TRBV11-1 | TGTGCCAGCAGCTTATTAGGGACTAGCACAGATACGCAGTATTTT | CASSLLGTSTDTQYF
TRBJ2-1 | - | TRBD1 | TRBV5-1 | TGCGCCAGCAGCTTGGAATTCGGGACAGGGGGCACCTACAATGAGCAGTTCTTC | CASSLEFGTGGTYNEQFF
TRBJ1-4 | few | TRBD1 | TRBV2 | TGTGCCAGCAGTGGGGACAGGGGGCAATATGAAAAACTGTTTTTT | CASSGDRGQYEKLFF
TRBJ2-4 | - | TRBD1 | TRBV11-2 | TGTGCCAGCAGCTCGCACAGGGGAAACATTCAGTACTTC | CASSSHRGNIQYF
TRBJ2-7 | - | TRBD1 | TRBV6-5 | TGTGCCAGCAGGGCGGGACAGGGGGGACCCCAGTACTTC | CASRAGQGGPQYF
TRBJ1-2 | - | TRBD1 | TRBV18 | TGTGCCAGCTCACCAGGGACAGGGGGAGGCTACACCTTC | CASSPGTGGGYTF
TRBJ2-7 | few | - | TRBV20-1 | TGCAGTGCGAGTAGAGGAGTCGGCGAGCAGTACTTC | CSASRGVGEQYF
TRBJ2-1 | - | - | TRBV4-1 | TGCGCCAGCAGCCAAGACCAGTACAATGAGCAGTTCTTC | CASSQDQYNEQFF
TRBJ2-1 | - | TRBD1 | TRBV19 | TGTGCCAGTAGTACCGGACAGGGGTGGAATGAGCAGTTCTTC | CASSTGQGWNEQFF
TRBJ2-7 | - | TRBD1 | TRBV5-4 | TGTGCCAGCTCTCCCCGACAGGGGTACGAGCAGTACTTC | CASSPRQGYEQYF
TRBJ2-2 | - | - | TRBV6-6 | TGTGCCAGCAGTTACACGCGGCCGAACACCGGGGAGCTGTTTTTT | CASSYTRPNTGELFF
TRBJ2-3 | - | TRBD2 | TRBV7-2 | TGTGCCAGCAGTTCGACCGGGACTAGCGGGGGCCTTAGCACAGATACGCAGTATTTT | CASSSTGTSGGLSTDTQYF
TRBJ2-5 | - | TRBD1 | TRBV6-6 | TGTGCCAGCTCCTCAGGGGGGACCCAGTACTTC | CASSSGGTQYF